This paragraph reports one T cell receptor beta chain. This entry is derived from a study of cytomegalovirus exposure and HLA in healthy donors. Turning to the study itself: HLA-typed donors were the source of approximately 80 million unique TCRs, which an early data release held.

The PCR had 60 Vbeta and 13 Jbeta primers. The data were produced by immunoSEQ multiplex PCR, yet TCRdb's version contains in-frame clones alone and is incomplete. This sample carries about 200,000 clones, with approximately 6.9% going to the ten biggest clones. It was healthy bone marrow donors who served as donors. The CDR3 is 14 residues long. With V trimmed by 2 bases and J by 7 bases, 7 bases remained unmatched. In germline, CDR1 is MNHEY, CDR2 SVGAGI. This clonotype was obtained from a man aged 30 to 39 in good health and CMV-seronegative. The sequencing input was PBMCs. The chain joins TRBV6-5 to TRBJ2-7; 8 nucleotides agree with TRBD2. This CDR3 reads CASSYQAGVGEQYF. The DNA of the CDR3 is TGTGCCAGCAGTTACCAAGCGGGAGTAGGGGAGCAGTACTTC.